This T cell receptor (beta chain) was recorded in a study of Ad26.COV2.S vaccination and SARS-CoV-2 variants. General study points: Recipients of either vaccine or placebo displayed similar breadth of non-spike TCRs.

J lost 1 base, V lost 1 base, and 7 bases had no gene match. The germline gives CDR1 SGHTA, CDR2 FQGNSA. CDR3 length: 17 residues. Described treatment: 19 received Ad26.COV2.S at low or high dose, single or two shots; about 5 received placebo; per-sample allocation not given. On day 63 after the first injection, vaccine and placebo recipients gave samples. Sequencing used immunoSEQ multiplex PCR; TCRdb keeps in-frame clones, though not all of them. The profile shows 250,000 to 300,000 clones, more than 75% of them singletons. Details on this clone: The antigen is not known.

Sequencing used peripheral blood, obtained in a trial of Ad26.COV2.S vaccine versus placebo. This receptor was identified in a person between 18 and 59 years old who received the Ad26.COV2.S COVID-19 vaccine or a placebo. The chain recombines TRBV7-2 with TRBJ2-7, with 10 bases fitting TRBD1. CDR3 sequence (DNA): TGTGCCAGCAGCTTAGTGTCTTGGGACAGGGGATCCTACGAGCAGTACTTC. This translates into CASSLVSWDRGSYEQYF.